This T cell receptor (beta chain) is from a study of post-analysis software for immune sequencing data. For the study at large: Recorded subtypes: relapsing-remitting, secondary progressive, progressive-relapsing; some patients unannotated.

The CDR3 covers 15 residues. V shed 3 bases and J shed 4 bases, with 16 bases lying between them. Per germline, CDR1 SGDLS and CDR2 YYNGEE. cDNA libraries of TCR beta carried unique molecular identifiers. TCRdb reanalysed the PCR reads using MiXCR and keeps one entry per CDR3 protein. The data show about 180,000 distinct CDR3 sequences, with 25% to 35% seen just once and about 1.4% held by the top ten. Study conclusions and caveats: With F measure, samples from one preparation batch clustered together strongly. Roughly five TRBV segments appeared more often in patients than in controls, and TRBV5-6, TRBV5-1 and TRBV20-1 were among these.

To note about this clonotype: Its cognate antigen is unknown.

The receptor was isolated from a girl aged 5-17 years with multiple sclerosis. The rearrangement joins TRBV9 to TRBJ1-2, with a tentative D call TRBD1 (5 bases). The sample taken for sequencing was blood. DNA of the CDR3: TGTGCCAGCAGCGCCACCGCAGGGCCCAGCTATGGCTACACCTTC. Translated: CASSATAGPSYGYTF. The full variable domain, with the rest looked up from reference TRBV9 and TRBJ1-2, is DSGVTQTPKHLITATGQRVTLRCSPRSGDLSVYWYQQSLDQGLQFLIQYYNGEERAKGNILERFSAQQFPDLHSELNLSSLELGDSALYFCASSATAGPSYGYTFGSGTRLTVV.